The rows below give T cell receptor beta chains drawn from one sample of a study of vaccination effects on CD4 cells after COVID-19. For these TCRs, the target antigens are not known. The data were produced by immunoSEQ multiplex PCR, yet TCRdb's version contains in-frame clones alone and is incomplete. In the table there are tens of thousands of clones, approximately 72% of which are singletons. Sequenced material: CD4+ T cells from PBMCs cultured with HCoV-OC43 spike peptides, taken before COVID-19 vaccination. Receptors originate from a human donor who received a COVID-19 vaccine. The CDR3 runs from the conserved cysteine through the conserved F or W. The D gene is left open where the match is weak. The size field is filled for only some rows; it gives once, few, many or a size class.

size	V	J	D	DNA	CDR3
.	TRBV29-1	TRBJ1-1	.	TGCAGCGTTGAACCCCTAAATGAAGCTTTCTTT	CSVEPLNEAFF
.	TRBV27	TRBJ2-1	.	TGTGCCAGCAGTTTAGGCCAGCGTTTACTAAATGAGCAGTTCTTC	CASSLGQRLLNEQFF
.	TRBV9	TRBJ2-1	.	TGTGCCAGCAGCGTAGGAGGTCGAGTGGACAATGAGCAGTTCTTC	CASSVGGRVDNEQFF
.	TRBV21-1	TRBJ2-5	.	TGTGCCAGCAGCAAAGCGGGGGGGTCGCTAGCTCGCGTAGAGACCCAGTACTTC	CASSKAGGSLARVETQYF
.	TRBV2	TRBJ2-5	TRBD2	TGTGCCAGCAGTTGGACTAGCGGGGGGGAGACCCAGTACTTC	CASSWTSGGETQYF
.	TRBV5-6	TRBJ2-5	.	TGTGCCAGCAGCCAGTATGTCCGGACCCAAGAGACCCAGTACTTC	CASSQYVRTQETQYF
.	TRBV24-1	TRBJ2-4	.	TGTGCCACCAGTGAATCGGGGGGCGAGGCCAAAAACATTCAGTACTTC	CATSESGGEAKNIQYF
once	TRBV18	TRBJ1-1	.	TGTGCCAGCTCACCACCGGGGAGGACTGAAGCTTTCTTT	CASSPPGRTEAFF
.	TRBV7-2	TRBJ1-2	.	TGTGCCAGCAGCTTGACCTATGGACACCTTCCGAACTATGGCTACACCTTC	CASSLTYGHLPNYGYTF
few	TRBV7-9	TRBJ1-6	TRBD1	TGTGCCAGCAGCTTAGGGCTGACAGGGGGCTTGGTGCCCCTCCACTTT	CASSLGLTGGLVPLHF
.	TRBV2	TRBJ2-4	TRBD1	TGTGCCAGCAAGGACAGGGGAGAGCCAAACATTCAGTACTTC	CASKDRGEPNIQYF
.	TRBV4-1	TRBJ2-2	TRBD1	TGCGCCAGCAGCCAAGGACAGGGTACAACGGAGCTGTTTTTT	CASSQGQGTTELFF
.	TRBV5-4	TRBJ1-2	.	TGTGCCAGCAGCTTATGGGGTATTGAGGTTCATGGCTACACCTTC	CASSLWGIEVHGYTF
.	TRBV12-5	TRBJ2-3	.	TGTGCTAGTGGTCCCTCAATGAGCACAGATACGCAGTATTTT	CASGPSMSTDTQYF
.	TRBV11-1	TRBJ1-1	.	TGTGCCAGCAGCTTATTGTTGAACACTGAAGCTTTCTTT	CASSLLLNTEAFF
.	TRBV19	TRBJ1-1	TRBD1	TGTGCCAGTAGTCCCTGGACAGGGAGGGACACTGAAGCTTTCTTT	CASSPWTGRDTEAFF
.	TRBV5-6	TRBJ2-5	TRBD2	TGTGCCAGCAGCTTGCTTAGCGGGGGGGAAGAGACCCAGTACTTC	CASSLLSGGEETQYF
.	TRBV6-2/TRBV6-3	TRBJ2-1	.	TGTGCCAGCAGTTACCGCCCCGACCCAGGATCCTACAATGAGCAGTTCTTC	CASSYRPDPGSYNEQFF
.	TRBV7-9	TRBJ2-3	TRBD2	TGTGCCAGCAGCCCAGGCACGGGGGGGCCGGGTACGCAGTATTTT	CASSPGTGGPGTQYF
.	TRBV6-2/TRBV6-3	TRBJ2-5	TRBD2	TGTGCCAGCAGTTACGAGGCTAGCGGGGGGGCTCGTGAGACCCAGTACTTC	CASSYEASGGARETQYF
.	TRBV30	TRBJ1-2	.	TGTGCCTGGAGTAAGGGACACCCCTATGGCTACACCTTC	CAWSKGHPYGYTF
.	TRBV21-1	TRBJ2-4	.	TGTGCCAGCAGCAAGGAGACAGGTAGTGTCGCCAAAAACATTCAGTACTTC	CASSKETGSVAKNIQYF
.	TRBV6-2/TRBV6-3	TRBJ1-2	.	TGTGCCAGCAGTTCTCCTAACTATGGCTACACCTTC	CASSSPNYGYTF
.	TRBV3-1/TRBV3-2	TRBJ1-5	.	TGTGCCAGCAGCCAAGGGACATCCCAGCATTTT	CASSQGTSQHF
.	TRBV2	TRBJ1-5	.	TGTGCCAGCATTCGTGATAGCAATCAGCCCCAGCATTTT	CASIRDSNQPQHF
few	TRBV10-1	TRBJ2-2	.	TGCGCCAGCAGGGCTCCGAACACCGGGGAGCTGTTTTTT	CASRAPNTGELFF
.	TRBV6-5	TRBJ2-1	.	TGTGCCAGCACCAAGGACGGGTACAATGAGCAGTTCTTC	CASTKDGYNEQFF
.	TRBV7-2	TRBJ2-3	TRBD2	TGTGCCAGCAGCCCACCGGGACTAGCGGGGGGTCGCACAGATACGCAGTATTTT	CASSPPGLAGGRTDTQYF
few	TRBV19	TRBJ1-1	TRBD1	TGTGCCAGTAGTCGACAGGGGAACACTGAAGCTTTCTTT	CASSRQGNTEAFF
.	TRBV30	TRBJ2-5	.	TGTGCCTGGAGTAAGGGCTACATGGGAGAGACCCAGTACTTC	CAWSKGYMGETQYF
.	TRBV11-2	TRBJ1-2	TRBD1	TGTGCCAGCAGCTTAGAGCGGACAGGGCGGTATGGCTACACCTTC	CASSLERTGRYGYTF
.	TRBV19	TRBJ2-5	.	TGTGCCGCTACCGGAGGAAGAGAGACCCAGTACTTC	CAATGGRETQYF
.	TRBV5-4	TRBJ2-2	TRBD2	TGTGCCAGCAGCTTGCTCACGGGCGGGGGGGCCGACGGGGAGCTGTTTTTT	CASSLLTGGGADGELFF
once	TRBV30	TRBJ2-2	.	TGTGCCTGGAGTGTACGTGTGGGATCCGGGGAGCTGTTTTTT	CAWSVRVGSGELFF
.	TRBV7-9	TRBJ1-2	.	TGTGCCAGCAGCTTAGACGGGGGCCTGTTTGGCTACACCTTC	CASSLDGGLFGYTF
.	TRBV19	TRBJ1-5	.	TGTGCCAGTAGTATACGGTCCTCAGGCAACGGCAATCAGCCCCAGCATTTT	CASSIRSSGNGNQPQHF
few	TRBV6-4	TRBJ2-1	.	TGTGCCAGCAGTGACCCGCCGGGGGAGCAGTTCTTC	CASSDPPGEQFF
once	TRBV6-2/TRBV6-3	TRBJ2-1	TRBD2	TGTGCCAGCAGTTCGAAACTAGCGGCCAGCTATGAGCAGTTCTTC	CASSSKLAASYEQFF
once	TRBV5-1	TRBJ2-3	.	TGCGCCAGCAGCTTCCCAGGAGATACGCAGTATTTT	CASSFPGDTQYF
.	TRBV19	TRBJ2-2	.	TGTGCCAGTAGCCTAGGTTCTCCAGGGGGGGAGCTGTTTTTT	CASSLGSPGGELFF
once	TRBV7-2	TRBJ1-5	.	TGTGCCAGCGGATATAGCAATCAGCCCCAGCATTTT	CASGYSNQPQHF
.	TRBV2	TRBJ1-3	.	TGTGCCAGCACCCTCCTTACTGGAAACACCATATATTTT	CASTLLTGNTIYF
.	TRBV18	TRBJ1-1	TRBD1	TGTGCCAGCTCGACCCAGGACAGGGCAATTTACATGAACACTGAAGCTTTCTTT	CASSTQDRAIYMNTEAFF
.	TRBV6-4	TRBJ2-1	.	TGTGCCAGCAGTGACTCGATAGAGGGGGTAAATGAGCAGTTCTTC	CASSDSIEGVNEQFF
few	TRBV7-2	TRBJ1-2	TRBD1	TGTGCCAGCAGCTTAGACAGCCAGGGGGGTCTCTATGGCTACACCTTC	CASSLDSQGGLYGYTF
.	TRBV18	TRBJ1-3	.	TGTGCCAGCTCCCCTCCGAGGGGCTCTGGAAACACCATATATTTT	CASSPPRGSGNTIYF
.	TRBV4-3	TRBJ2-6	.	TGCGCCAGCAGCCACCCGGGACCAAGCTCTGGGGCCAACGTCCTGACTTTC	CASSHPGPSSGANVLTF
.	TRBV5-1	TRBJ1-1	TRBD1	TGCGCCAGCAGCTTGGACAGGGGAGACGCTGAAGCTTTCTTT	CASSLDRGDAEAFF
.	TRBV3-1/TRBV3-2	TRBJ2-2	TRBD2	TGTGCCAGCAGACTTAGCGGGGTGTCCGGGGAGCTGTTTTTT	CASRLSGVSGELFF
few	TRBV2	TRBJ1-3	.	TGTGCCAGCAGTGCTAACTCTGGAAACACCATATATTTT	CASSANSGNTIYF
.	TRBV28	TRBJ2-3	.	TGTGCCAGCAGTTTACGGGGGACCTCAACAGATACGCAGTATTTT	CASSLRGTSTDTQYF
.	TRBV10-1	TRBJ2-3	.	TGCGCCAGCAGTGATGAGGGCGTCACAGATACGCAGTATTTT	CASSDEGVTDTQYF
.	TRBV18	TRBJ2-1	.	TGTGCCAGCTCACCGGGCAGCTCCAATGAGCAGTTCTTC	CASSPGSSNEQFF
.	TRBV28	TRBJ1-1	TRBD1	TGTGCCAGCAGGTCCAGGGGGTTACCCGAAGGAGCTTTCTTT	CASRSRGLPEGAFF
once	TRBV30	TRBJ2-1	.	TGTGCCTGGAATAACAAGCCCAGCTCCTACAATGAGCAGTTCTTC	CAWNNKPSSYNEQFF
.	TRBV10-1	TRBJ2-2	.	TGCGCCAGCACCTGGGGGACCACCGGGGAGCTGTTTTTT	CASTWGTTGELFF
few	TRBV18	TRBJ1-3	.	TGTGCCAGCTCACCCGGGGGGTCTGGAAACACCATATATTTT	CASSPGGSGNTIYF